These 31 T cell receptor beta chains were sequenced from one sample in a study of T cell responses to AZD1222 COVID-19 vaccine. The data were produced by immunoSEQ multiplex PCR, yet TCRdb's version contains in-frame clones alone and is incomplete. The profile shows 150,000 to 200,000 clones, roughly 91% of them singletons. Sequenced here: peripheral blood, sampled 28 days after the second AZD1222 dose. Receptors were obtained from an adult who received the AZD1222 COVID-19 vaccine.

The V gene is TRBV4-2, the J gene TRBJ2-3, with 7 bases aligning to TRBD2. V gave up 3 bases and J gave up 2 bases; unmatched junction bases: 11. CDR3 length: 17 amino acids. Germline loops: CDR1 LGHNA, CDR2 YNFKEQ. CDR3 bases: TGTGCCAGCAGCCATTGTCTAGCGGAATCTTCCACAGATACGCAGTATTTT. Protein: CASSHCLAESSTDTQYF.

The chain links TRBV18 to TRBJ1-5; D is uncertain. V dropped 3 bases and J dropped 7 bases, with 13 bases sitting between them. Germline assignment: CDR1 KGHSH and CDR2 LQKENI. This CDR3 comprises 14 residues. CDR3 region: CASSPGGPRQPQHF. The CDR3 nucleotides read TGTGCCAGCTCACCTGGAGGCCCCAGACAGCCCCAGCATTTT.

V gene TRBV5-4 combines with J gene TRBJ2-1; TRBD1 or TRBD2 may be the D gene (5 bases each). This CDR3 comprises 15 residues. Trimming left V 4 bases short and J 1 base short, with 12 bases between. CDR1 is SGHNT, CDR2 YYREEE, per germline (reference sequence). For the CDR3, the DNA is TGTGCCAGCAGCCCGGGGCAAGGGTCCTACAATGAGCAGTTCTTC. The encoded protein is CASSPGQGSYNEQFF. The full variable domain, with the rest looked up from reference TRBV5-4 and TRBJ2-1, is ETGVTQSPTHLIKTRGQQVTLRCSSQSGHNTVSWYQQALGQGPQFIFQYYREEENGRGNFPPRFSGLQFPNYSSELNVNALELDDSALYLCASSPGQGSYNEQFFGPGTRLTVL.

The CDR3 nucleotides are TGCGCCAGCAGCCAGGGACCTCTAACTAGCGGATTCAACAATGAGCAGTTCTTC. This translates into CASSQGPLTSGFNNEQFF. The genes are TRBV4-3 and TRBJ2-1, with 8 positions matching TRBD2. Germline values: CDR1 LGHNA, CDR2 YSLEER. J was trimmed by 5 bases and V by 3 bases; bases with no gene match: 15. The CDR3 runs 18 residues.

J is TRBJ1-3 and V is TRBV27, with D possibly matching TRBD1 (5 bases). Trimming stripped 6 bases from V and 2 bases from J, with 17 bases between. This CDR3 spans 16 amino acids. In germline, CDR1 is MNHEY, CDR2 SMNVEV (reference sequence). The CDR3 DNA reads TGTGCCAGCAGCCGGGACCCGGCGGGGACTGGAAACACCATATATTTT. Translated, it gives CASSRDPAGTGNTIYF.

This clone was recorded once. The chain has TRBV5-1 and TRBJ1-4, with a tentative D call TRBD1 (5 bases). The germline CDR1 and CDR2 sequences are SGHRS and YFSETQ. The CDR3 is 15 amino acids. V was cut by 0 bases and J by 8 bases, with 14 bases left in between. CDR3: CASSLGGSSGEKLFF. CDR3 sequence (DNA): TGCGCCAGCAGCTTGGGTGGATCCTCAGGGGAAAAACTGTTTTTT.

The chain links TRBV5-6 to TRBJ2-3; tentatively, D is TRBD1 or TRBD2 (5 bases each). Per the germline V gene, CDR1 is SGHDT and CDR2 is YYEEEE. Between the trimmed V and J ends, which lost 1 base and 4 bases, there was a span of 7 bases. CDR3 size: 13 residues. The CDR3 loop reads CASSLSGPDTQYF. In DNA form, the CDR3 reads TGTGCCAGCAGCTTGTCGGGGCCAGATACGCAGTATTTT.

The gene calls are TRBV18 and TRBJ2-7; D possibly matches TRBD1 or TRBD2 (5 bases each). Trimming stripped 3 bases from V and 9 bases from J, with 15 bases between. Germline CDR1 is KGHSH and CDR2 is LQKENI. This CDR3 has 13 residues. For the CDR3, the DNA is TGTGCCAGCTCACCTCGGGACCGCACTCCGCAGTACTTC. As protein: CASSPRDRTPQYF.

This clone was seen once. The CDR3 bases are TGTGCCAGCAGTTTCCACCCGACTAGCGTTACCTACGAGCAGTACTTC. It translates to CASSFHPTSVTYEQYF. This chain connects TRBV28 to TRBJ2-7, with 8 bases matching TRBD2. The germline V gene encodes CDR1 MDHEN and CDR2 SYDVKM. The CDR3 runs 16 residues. V lost 3 bases and J lost 2; bases outside the gene matches: 9.

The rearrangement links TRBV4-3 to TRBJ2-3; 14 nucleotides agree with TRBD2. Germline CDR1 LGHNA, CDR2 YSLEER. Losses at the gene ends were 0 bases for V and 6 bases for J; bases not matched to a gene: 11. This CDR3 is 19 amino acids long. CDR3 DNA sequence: TGCGCCAGCAGCCAAGAAGGCGAGCTTGGGACTAGCGGGAGTGATACGCAGTATTTT. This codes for CASSQEGELGTSGSDTQYF.

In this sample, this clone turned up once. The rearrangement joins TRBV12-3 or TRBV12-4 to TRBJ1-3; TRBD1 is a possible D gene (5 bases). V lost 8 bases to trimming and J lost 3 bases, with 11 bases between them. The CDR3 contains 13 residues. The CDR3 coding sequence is TGTGCCAGCTCTCGGACAATTGGAAACACCATATATTTT. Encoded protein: CASSRTIGNTIYF.

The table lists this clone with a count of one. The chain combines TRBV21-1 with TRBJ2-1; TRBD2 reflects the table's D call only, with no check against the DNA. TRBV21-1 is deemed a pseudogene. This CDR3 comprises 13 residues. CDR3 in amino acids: CTLLVSSYNEQFF. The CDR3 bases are TGCACCCTCTTGGTGAGCTCCTACAATGAGCAGTTCTTC.

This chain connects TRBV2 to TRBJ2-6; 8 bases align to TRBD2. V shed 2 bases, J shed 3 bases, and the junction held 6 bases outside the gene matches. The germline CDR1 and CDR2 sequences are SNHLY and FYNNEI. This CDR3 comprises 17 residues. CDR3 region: CASSERQGLGGANVLTF. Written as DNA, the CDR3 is TGTGCCAGCAGTGAACGCCAGGGACTAGGTGGGGCCAACGTCCTGACTTTC. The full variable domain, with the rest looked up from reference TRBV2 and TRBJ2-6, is EPEVTQTPSHQVTQMGQEVILRCVPISNHLYFYWYRQILGQKVEFLVSFYNNEISEKSEIFDDQFSVERPDGSNFTLKIRSTKLEDSAMYFCASSERQGLGGANVLTFGAGSRLTVL.

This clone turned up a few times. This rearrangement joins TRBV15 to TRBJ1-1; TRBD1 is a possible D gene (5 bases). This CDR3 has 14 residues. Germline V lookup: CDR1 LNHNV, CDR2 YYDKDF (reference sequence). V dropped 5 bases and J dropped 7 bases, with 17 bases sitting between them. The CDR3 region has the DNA TGTGCCACCAGCCCCCCCATCGGGACGAGTGAAGCTTTCTTT. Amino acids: CATSPPIGTSEAFF.

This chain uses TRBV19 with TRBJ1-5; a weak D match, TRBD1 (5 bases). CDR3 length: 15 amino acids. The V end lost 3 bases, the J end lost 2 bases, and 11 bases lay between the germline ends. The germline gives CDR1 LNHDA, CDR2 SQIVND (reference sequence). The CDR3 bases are TGTGCCAGTAGTATTCGGGGGGTGGGCAATCAGCCCCAGCATTTT. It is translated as CASSIRGVGNQPQHF. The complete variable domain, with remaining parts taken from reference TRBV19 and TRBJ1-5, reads DGGITQSPKYLFRKEGQNVTLSCEQNLNHDAMYWYRQDPGQGLRLIYYSQIVNDFQKGDIAEGYSVSREKKESFPLTVTSAQKNPTAFYLCASSIRGVGNQPQHFGDGTRLSIL.

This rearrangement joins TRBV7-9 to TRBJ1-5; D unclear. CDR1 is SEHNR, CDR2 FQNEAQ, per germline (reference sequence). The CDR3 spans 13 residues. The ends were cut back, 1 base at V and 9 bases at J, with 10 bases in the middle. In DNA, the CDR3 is TGTGCCAGCAGCTTAGTAGGTGGTGGGCCCCAGCATTTT. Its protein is CASSLVGGGPQHF.

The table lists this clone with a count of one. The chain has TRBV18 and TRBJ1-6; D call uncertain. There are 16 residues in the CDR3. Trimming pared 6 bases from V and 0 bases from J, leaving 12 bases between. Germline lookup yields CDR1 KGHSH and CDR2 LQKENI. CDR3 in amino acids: CASSSVDSSYNSPLHF. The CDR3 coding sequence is TGTGCCAGCTCCAGCGTCGATAGCTCCTATAATTCACCCCTCCACTTT.

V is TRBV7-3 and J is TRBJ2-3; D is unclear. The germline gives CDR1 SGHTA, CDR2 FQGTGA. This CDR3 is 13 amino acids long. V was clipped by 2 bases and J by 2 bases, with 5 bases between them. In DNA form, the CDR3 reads TGTGCCAGCAGCTTATCCCCCACAGATACGCAGTATTTT. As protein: CASSLSPTDTQYF. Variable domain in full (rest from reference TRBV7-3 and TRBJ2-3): GAGVSQTPSNKVTEKGKYVELRCDPISGHTALYWYRQSLGQGPEFLIYFQGTGAADDSGLPNDRFFAVRPEGSVSTLKIQRTERGDSAVYLCASSLSPTDTQYFGPGTRLTVL.

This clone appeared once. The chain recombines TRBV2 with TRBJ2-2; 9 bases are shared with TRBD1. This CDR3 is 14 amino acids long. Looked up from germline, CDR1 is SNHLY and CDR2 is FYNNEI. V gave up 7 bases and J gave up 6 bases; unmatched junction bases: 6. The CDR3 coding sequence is TGTGCCAGCAAGGGGACAGGGTGGGCCGGGGAGCTGTTTTTT. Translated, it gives CASKGTGWAGELFF.

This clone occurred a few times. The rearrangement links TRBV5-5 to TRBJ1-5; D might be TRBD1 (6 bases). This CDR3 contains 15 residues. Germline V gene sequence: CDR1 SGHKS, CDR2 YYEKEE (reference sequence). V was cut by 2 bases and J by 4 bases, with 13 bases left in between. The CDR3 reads CASSLSGTLNQPQHF. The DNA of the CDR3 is TGTGCCAGCAGCTTAAGCGGGACACTTAATCAGCCCCAGCATTTT. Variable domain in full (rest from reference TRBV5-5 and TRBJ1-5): DAGVTQSPTHLIKTRGQQVTLRCSPISGHKSVSWYQQVLGQGPQFIFQYYEKEERGRGNFPDRFSARQFPNYSSELNVNALLLGDSALYLCASSLSGTLNQPQHFGDGTRLSIL.

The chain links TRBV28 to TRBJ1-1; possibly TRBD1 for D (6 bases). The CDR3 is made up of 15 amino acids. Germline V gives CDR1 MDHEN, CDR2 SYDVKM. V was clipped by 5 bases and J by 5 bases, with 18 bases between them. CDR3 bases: TGTGCCAGCAGTGCCTCCAGGGGTTGGAGGACTGAAGCTTTCTTT. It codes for CASSASRGWRTEAFF.

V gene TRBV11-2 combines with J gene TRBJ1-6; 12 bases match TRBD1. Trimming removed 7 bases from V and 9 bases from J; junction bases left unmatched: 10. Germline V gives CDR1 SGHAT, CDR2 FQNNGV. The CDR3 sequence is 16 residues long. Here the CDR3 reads CASTPEGQGAGSPLHF. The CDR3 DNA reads TGTGCCAGCACCCCAGAGGGACAGGGGGCTGGTTCACCCCTCCACTTT.

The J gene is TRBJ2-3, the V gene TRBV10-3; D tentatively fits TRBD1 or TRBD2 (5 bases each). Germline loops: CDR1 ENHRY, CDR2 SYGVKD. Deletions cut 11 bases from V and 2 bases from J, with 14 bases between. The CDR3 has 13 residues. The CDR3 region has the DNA TGTGCCGCATGGGGACCAGTCACAGATACGCAGTATTTT. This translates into CAAWGPVTDTQYF.

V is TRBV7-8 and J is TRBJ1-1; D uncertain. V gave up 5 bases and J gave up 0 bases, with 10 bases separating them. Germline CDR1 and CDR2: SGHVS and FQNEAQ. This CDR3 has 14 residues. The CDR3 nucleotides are TGTGCCAGCAGCCCCATTCTCGTGAACACTGAAGCTTTCTTT. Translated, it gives CASSPILVNTEAFF.

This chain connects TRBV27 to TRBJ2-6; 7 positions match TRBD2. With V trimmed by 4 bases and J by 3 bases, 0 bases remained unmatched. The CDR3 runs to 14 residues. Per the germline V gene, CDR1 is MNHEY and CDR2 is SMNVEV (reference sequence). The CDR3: CASSSGGGANVLTF. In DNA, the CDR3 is TGTGCCAGCAGTTCGGGGGGTGGGGCCAACGTCCTGACTTTC.

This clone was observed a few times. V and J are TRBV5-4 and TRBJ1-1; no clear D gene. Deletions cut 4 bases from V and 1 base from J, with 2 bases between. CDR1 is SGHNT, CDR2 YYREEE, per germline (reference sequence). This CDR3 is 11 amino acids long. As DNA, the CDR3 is TGTGCCAGCAGCGGGAACACTGAAGCTTTCTTT. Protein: CASSGNTEAFF.

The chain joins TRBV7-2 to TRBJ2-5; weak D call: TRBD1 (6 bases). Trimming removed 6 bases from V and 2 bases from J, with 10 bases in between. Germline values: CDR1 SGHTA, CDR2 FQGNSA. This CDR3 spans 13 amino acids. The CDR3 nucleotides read TGTGCCAGCAGTCCCGACAGGCAAGAGACCCAGTACTTC. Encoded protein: CASSPDRQETQYF.

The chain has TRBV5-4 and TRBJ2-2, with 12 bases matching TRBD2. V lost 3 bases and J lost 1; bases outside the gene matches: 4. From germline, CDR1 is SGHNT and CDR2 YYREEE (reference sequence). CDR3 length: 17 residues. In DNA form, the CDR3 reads TGTGCCAGCAGCTCCCCGACTAGCGGGAGGAACACCGGGGAGCTGTTTTTT. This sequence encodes CASSSPTSGRNTGELFF.

CDR3 in amino acids: CSTAVETQYF. As DNA, the CDR3 is TGCAGCACCGCGGTAGAGACCCAGTACTTC. This chain uses TRBV29-1 with TRBJ2-5, with D hard to call. Trimming cost V 8 bases and J 4 bases, with 8 bases left between them. From germline, CDR1 is SQVTM and CDR2 ANQGSEA. The CDR3 has 10 residues.

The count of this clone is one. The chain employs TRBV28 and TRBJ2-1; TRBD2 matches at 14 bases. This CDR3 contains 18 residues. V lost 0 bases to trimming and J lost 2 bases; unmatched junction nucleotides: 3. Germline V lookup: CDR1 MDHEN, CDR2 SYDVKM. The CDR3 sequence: CASSLWGLAGATYNEQFF. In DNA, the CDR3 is TGTGCCAGCAGTTTATGGGGACTAGCGGGAGCGACCTACAATGAGCAGTTCTTC.

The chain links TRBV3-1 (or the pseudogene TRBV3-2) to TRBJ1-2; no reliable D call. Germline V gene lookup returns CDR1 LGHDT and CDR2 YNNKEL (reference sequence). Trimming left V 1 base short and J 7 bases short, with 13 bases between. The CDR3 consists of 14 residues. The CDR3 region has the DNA TGTGCCAGCAGCCAAGTGGAAGGGAACGGTGGCTACACCTTC. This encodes CASSQVEGNGGYTF.